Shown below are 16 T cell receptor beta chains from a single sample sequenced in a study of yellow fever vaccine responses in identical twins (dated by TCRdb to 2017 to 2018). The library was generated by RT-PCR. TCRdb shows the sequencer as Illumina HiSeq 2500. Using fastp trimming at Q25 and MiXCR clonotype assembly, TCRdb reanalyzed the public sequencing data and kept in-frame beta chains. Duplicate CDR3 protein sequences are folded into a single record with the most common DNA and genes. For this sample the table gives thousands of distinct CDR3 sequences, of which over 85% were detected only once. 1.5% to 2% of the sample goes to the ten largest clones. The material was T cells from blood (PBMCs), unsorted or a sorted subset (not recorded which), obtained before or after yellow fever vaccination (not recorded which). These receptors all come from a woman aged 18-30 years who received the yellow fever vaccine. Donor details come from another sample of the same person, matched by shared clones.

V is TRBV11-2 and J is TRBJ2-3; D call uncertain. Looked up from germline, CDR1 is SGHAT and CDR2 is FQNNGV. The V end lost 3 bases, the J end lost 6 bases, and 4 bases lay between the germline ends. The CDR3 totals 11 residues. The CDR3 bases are TGTGCCAGCAGCTTGGGGGATACGCAGTATTTT. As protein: CASSLGDTQYF.

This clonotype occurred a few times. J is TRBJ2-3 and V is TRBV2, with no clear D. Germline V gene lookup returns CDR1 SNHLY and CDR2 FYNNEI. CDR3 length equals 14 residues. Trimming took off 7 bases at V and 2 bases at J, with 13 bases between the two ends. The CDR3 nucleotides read TGTGCCAGCACCCAATTCGCCGTCACAGATACGCAGTATTTT. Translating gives CASTQFAVTDTQYF. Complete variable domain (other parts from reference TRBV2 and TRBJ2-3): EPEVTQTPSHQVTQMGQEVILRCVPISNHLYFYWYRQILGQKVEFLVSFYNNEISEKSEIFDDQFSVERPDGSNFTLKIRSTKLEDSAMYFCASTQFAVTDTQYFGPGTRLTVL.

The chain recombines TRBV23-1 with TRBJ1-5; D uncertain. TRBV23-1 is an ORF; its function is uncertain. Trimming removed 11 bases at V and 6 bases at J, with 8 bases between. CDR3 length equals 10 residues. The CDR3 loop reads CAPVSQPQHF. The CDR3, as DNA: TGCGCCCCGGTGTCTCAGCCCCAGCATTTT.

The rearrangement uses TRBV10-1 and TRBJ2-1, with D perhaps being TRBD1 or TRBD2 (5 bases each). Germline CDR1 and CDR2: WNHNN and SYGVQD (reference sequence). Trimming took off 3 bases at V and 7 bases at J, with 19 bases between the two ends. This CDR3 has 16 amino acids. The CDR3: CASSDRRTLVVNEQFF. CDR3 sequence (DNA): TGCGCCAGCAGTGATCGTCGGACACTAGTTGTGAATGAGCAGTTCTTC.

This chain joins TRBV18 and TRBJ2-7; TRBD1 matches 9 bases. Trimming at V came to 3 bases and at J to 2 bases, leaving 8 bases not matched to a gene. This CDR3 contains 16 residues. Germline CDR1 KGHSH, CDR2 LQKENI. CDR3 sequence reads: CASSPPRGQGTYEQYF. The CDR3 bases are TGTGCCAGCTCACCCCCTCGGGGACAGGGAACCTACGAGCAGTACTTC.

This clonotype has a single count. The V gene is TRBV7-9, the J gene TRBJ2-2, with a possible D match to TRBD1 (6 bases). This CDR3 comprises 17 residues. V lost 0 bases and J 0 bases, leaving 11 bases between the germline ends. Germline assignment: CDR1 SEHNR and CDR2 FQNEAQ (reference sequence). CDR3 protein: CASSLAWPGANTGELFF. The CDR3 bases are TGTGCCAGCAGCTTAGCTTGGCCAGGGGCGAACACCGGGGAGCTGTTTTTT.

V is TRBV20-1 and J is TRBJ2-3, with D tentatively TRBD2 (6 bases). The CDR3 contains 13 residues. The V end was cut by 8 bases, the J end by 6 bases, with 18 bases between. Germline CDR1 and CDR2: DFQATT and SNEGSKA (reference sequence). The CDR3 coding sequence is TGCAGTCTCAACCTCCCTAGCGAGGATACGCAGTATTTT. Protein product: CSLNLPSEDTQYF.

The chain's CDR3 is CATSRDRGFSYEQYF. The DNA of the CDR3 is TGTGCCACCAGCAGAGATAGGGGTTTTTCCTACGAGCAGTACTTC. The rearrangement uses TRBV15 and TRBJ2-7, with D maybe TRBD1 (5 bases). The germline V and J ends were trimmed by 0 bases and 1 base, with 10 bases remaining between them. This CDR3 comprises 15 residues. In germline, CDR1 is LNHNV, CDR2 YYDKDF (reference sequence).

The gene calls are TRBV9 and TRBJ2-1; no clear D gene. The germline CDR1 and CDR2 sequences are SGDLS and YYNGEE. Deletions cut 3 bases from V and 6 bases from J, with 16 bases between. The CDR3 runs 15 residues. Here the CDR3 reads CASSAEGRTGNEQFF. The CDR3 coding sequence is TGTGCCAGCAGCGCCGAAGGGCGGACCGGCAATGAGCAGTTCTTC.

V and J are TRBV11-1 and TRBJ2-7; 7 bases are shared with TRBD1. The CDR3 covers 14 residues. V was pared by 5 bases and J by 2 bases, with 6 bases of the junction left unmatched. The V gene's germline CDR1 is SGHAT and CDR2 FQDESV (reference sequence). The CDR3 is CASSLTGTTYEQYF. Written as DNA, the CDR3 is TGTGCCAGCAGCCTGACAGGGACCACCTACGAGCAGTACTTC.

The CDR3 sequence: CASSLQGRNYLGYTF. The CDR3 region has the DNA TGTGCCAGCAGCTTACAGGGTCGCAATTATTTGGGCTACACCTTC. This chain uses TRBV11-3 with TRBJ1-2, with D perhaps TRBD1 (5 bases). V shed 2 bases and J shed 8 bases, with 18 bases lying between them. Germline assignment: CDR1 SGHNT and CDR2 YENEEA. The CDR3 sequence is 15 residues long.

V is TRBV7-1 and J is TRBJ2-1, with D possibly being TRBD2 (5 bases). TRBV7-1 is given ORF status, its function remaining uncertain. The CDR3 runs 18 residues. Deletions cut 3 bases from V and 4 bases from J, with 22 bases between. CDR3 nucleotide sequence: TGTGCCAGCAGCTCCCGGGATCCCCCAGAGGCCCGATACAATGAGCAGTTCTTC. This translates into CASSSRDPPEARYNEQFF.

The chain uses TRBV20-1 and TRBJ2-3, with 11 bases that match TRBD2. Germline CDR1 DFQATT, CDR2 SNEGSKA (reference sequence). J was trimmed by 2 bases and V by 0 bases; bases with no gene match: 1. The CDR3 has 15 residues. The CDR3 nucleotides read TGCAGTGCTAGAGAACTAGCGGGAGTCACAGATACGCAGTATTTT. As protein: CSARELAGVTDTQYF.

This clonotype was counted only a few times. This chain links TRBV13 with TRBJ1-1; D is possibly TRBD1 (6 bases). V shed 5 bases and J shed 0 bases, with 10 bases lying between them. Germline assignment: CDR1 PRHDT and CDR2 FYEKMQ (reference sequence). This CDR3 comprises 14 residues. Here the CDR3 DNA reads TGTGCCAGCAGCACGACAGGAATGAACACTGAAGCTTTCTTT. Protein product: CASSTTGMNTEAFF.

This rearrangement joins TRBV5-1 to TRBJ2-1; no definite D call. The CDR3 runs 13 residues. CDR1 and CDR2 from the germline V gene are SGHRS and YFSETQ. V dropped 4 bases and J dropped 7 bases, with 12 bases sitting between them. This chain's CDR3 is CASSHKENNEQFF. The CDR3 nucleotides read TGCGCCAGCAGCCACAAGGAGAATAATGAGCAGTTCTTC.

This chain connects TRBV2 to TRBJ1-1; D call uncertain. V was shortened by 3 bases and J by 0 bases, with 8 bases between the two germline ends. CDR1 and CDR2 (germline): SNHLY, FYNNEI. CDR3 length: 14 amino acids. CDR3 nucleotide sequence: TGTGCCAGCAGTGACGACATCTTGAACACTGAAGCTTTCTTT. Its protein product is CASSDDILNTEAFF.